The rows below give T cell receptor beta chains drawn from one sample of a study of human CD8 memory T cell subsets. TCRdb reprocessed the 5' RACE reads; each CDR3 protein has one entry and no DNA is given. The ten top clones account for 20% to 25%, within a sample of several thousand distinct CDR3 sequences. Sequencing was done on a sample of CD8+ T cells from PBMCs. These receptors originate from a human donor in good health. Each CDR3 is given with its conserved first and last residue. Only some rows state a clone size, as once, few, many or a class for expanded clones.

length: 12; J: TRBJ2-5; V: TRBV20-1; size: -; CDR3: CSASLYLETQYF
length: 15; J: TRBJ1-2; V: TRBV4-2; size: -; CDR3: CASSQEGGALGGYTF
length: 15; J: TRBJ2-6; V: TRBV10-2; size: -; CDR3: CASSEPTSGANVLTF
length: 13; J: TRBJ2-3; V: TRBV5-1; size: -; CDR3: CASSLTGGDTQYF
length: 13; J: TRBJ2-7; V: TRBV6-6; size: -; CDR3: CASSYPLNYEQYF
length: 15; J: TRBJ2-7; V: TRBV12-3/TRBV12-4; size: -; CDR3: CASNSPGQGAYEQYF
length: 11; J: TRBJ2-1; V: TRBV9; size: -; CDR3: CASSEMNEQFF
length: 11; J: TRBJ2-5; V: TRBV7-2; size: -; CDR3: CASSFQETQYF
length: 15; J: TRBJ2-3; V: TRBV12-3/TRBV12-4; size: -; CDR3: CASSSFGGNTDTQYF
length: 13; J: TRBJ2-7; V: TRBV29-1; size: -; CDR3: CSVHMDSTYEQYF
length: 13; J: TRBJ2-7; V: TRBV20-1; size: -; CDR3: CSARDPALYEQYF
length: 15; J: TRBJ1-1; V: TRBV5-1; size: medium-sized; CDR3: CASSFMADMNTEAFF
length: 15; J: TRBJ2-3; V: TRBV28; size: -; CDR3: CASSPRGGLTDTQYF
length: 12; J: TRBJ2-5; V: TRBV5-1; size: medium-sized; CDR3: CASSFAWETQYF
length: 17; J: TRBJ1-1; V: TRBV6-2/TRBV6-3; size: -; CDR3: CASSYEPQGRWDTEAFF
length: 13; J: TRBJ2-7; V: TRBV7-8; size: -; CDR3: CASSLEGGYEQYF
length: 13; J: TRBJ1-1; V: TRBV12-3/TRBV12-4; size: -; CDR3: CASSLGGGTEAFF
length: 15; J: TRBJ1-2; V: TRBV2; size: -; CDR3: CASRDGTGDLHGYTF
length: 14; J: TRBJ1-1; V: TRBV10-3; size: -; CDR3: CAISDPDRALLAFF
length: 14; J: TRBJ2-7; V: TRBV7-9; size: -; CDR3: CASSLVGKTYEQYF
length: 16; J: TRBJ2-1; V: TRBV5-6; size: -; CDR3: CASSPGQGSSYNEQFF
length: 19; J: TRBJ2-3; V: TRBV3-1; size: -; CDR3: CASSQDRLAGQTSTDTQYF
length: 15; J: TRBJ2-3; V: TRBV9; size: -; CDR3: CASSAAPRWLDTQYF